A selection of T cell receptor beta chains follows, all from one sample in a study of T-cell reconstitution after alpha-beta-depleted transplantation in children. TCRdb independently ran MiXCR on the PCR reads; one entry per CDR3 protein. The table shows approximately 82,000 distinct CDR3 sequences, with around 15% occurring only once. Sequencing was performed on PBMCs, mostly from graft donor cells, taken 180 days after TCRalphabeta/CD19-depleted stem cell transplant. Receptors were obtained from a male patient aged 2 to 10 who had a stem cell transplant for acute lymphoblastic leukemia, so the T cells may come from the graft donor. CDR3s include the opening cysteine and the closing phenylalanine or tryptophan. D genes are given only for firm matches. A clone size is listed for some rows: how often the clone was seen (once, few, many), or a class if it is expanded.

J gene	V gene	D gene	CDR3 length	clone size	CDR3 DNA	CDR3 protein
TRBJ1-1	TRBV2	-	14	-	TGTGCCAGCAGTACAGCTGACAGCTACACTGAAGCTTTCTTT	CASSTADSYTEAFF
TRBJ2-1	TRBV9	TRBD2	14	-	TGTGCCAGCAGCCTCAGCGGGAACGACAATGAGCAGTTCTTC	CASSLSGNDNEQFF
TRBJ1-5	TRBV3-1	-	15	-	TGTGCCAGCAGCCAAGATCCAGGGGCAGATCAGCCCCAGCATTTT	CASSQDPGADQPQHF
TRBJ1-2	TRBV12-3/TRBV12-4	TRBD1	15	few	TGTGCCAGCAGTCTTCGGGACAGGCCTAACTATGGCTACACCTTC	CASSLRDRPNYGYTF
TRBJ2-1	TRBV18	-	14	few	TGTGCCAGCTCACCACAGGCCAGTTACAATGAGCAGTTCTTC	CASSPQASYNEQFF
TRBJ2-7	TRBV6-2/TRBV6-3	TRBD1	13	few	TGTGCCAGCACACATGGGACAGGGTACGAGCAGTACTTC	CASTHGTGYEQYF
TRBJ2-3	TRBV5-1	-	15	-	TGCGCCAGCAGCCGGACCGGACCGGGCACAGATACGCAGTATTTT	CASSRTGPGTDTQYF
TRBJ1-2	TRBV4-3	TRBD1	16	-	TGCGCCAGCAGCCAAGATGTTCGGGACAGACCTGGGGGCTACACCTTC	CASSQDVRDRPGGYTF
TRBJ1-2	TRBV10-2	TRBD1	17	-	TGCGCCAGCAGAGCCGGGACAGGGGGCGCCGGATTGAGAGGCTACACCTTC	CASRAGTGGAGLRGYTF
TRBJ2-7	TRBV25-1	TRBD1	17	few	TGTGCCAGCAGTGGACGCATTTCGACAGGGGGTTACTACGAGCAGTACTTC	CASSGRISTGGYYEQYF
TRBJ1-1	TRBV28	-	16	many	TGTGCCAGCAGTCCTAATAGACAGTCTTTAATCCCTGAAGCTTTCTTT	CASSPNRQSLIPEAFF
TRBJ2-2	TRBV5-1	-	16	-	TGCGCCAGCAGCACCGGACGGCGCCCGAACACCGGGGAGCTGTTTTTT	CASSTGRRPNTGELFF
TRBJ2-3	TRBV5-6	TRBD2	18	-	TGTGCCAGCAGCTTGGTAGGCGTCGGACTAGAAACCCCCGATACGCAGTATTTT	CASSLVGVGLETPDTQYF
TRBJ2-1	TRBV6-2/TRBV6-3	TRBD2	18	-	TGTGCCAGCAGTTACAGAGGACTAGCGGGAGGGGCTAGAATTGAGCAGTTCTTC	CASSYRGLAGGARIEQFF
TRBJ2-7	TRBV6-1	-	13	-	TGTGCCAGCACAAAAACAGGCTGGGACGAGCAGTACTTC	CASTKTGWDEQYF
TRBJ1-5	TRBV27	TRBD1	14	-	TGTGCCAGCGGACAGGGATATAGCAATCAGCCCCAGCATTTT	CASGQGYSNQPQHF
TRBJ2-7	TRBV21-1	-	14	many	TGTGCCAGCAGCAAACGGGCAGGGGCCCACGAGCAGTACTTC	CASSKRAGAHEQYF
TRBJ2-1	TRBV5-8	TRBD1	14	few	TGTGCCAGCAGCCAAGGGACAGGGAGCAATGAGCAGTTCTTC	CASSQGTGSNEQFF
TRBJ1-5	TRBV5-6	-	16	-	TGTGCCAGCAGCCAGAGTAGAAAATATAGCAATCAGCCCCAGCATTTT	CASSQSRKYSNQPQHF
TRBJ2-3	TRBV5-1	TRBD1	14	-	TGCGCCAGCAGTCAGAGGACAGGAGCAGATACGCAGTATTTT	CASSQRTGADTQYF
TRBJ2-1	TRBV3-1	-	15	many	TGTGCCAGCAGCCATGGGACCATCCTCAACAATGAGCAGTTCTTC	CASSHGTILNNEQFF
TRBJ1-3	TRBV6-1	-	17	few	TGTGCCAGCAGTAAAACCATCGGACCGATCCCTGGAAACACCATATATTTT	CASSKTIGPIPGNTIYF
TRBJ2-5	TRBV20-1	TRBD2	12	few	TGCAGTGCTAGGACTAGCACCGAGACCCAGTACTTC	CSARTSTETQYF
TRBJ1-2	TRBV12-3/TRBV12-4	-	13	few	TGTGCCAGCAGTTTTAAGCCGGCCTATGGCTACACCTTC	CASSFKPAYGYTF
TRBJ2-1	TRBV24-1	TRBD1	17	-	TGTGCCACCAGTGATTGGGGGACAGGATCTTCCAGGGGTGAGCAGTTCTTC	CATSDWGTGSSRGEQFF
TRBJ2-2	TRBV5-5	TRBD2	16	-	TGTGCCAGCAGCCGGGGGGGCAGAGGGGGTCCAGAGGAGCTGTTTTTT	CASSRGGRGGPEELFF
TRBJ2-1	TRBV7-9	-	17	many	TGTGCCAGCAGCGGCGAACCGGCTCGCGCCGTCACCCGGGAGCAGTTCTTC	CASSGEPARAVTREQFF
TRBJ2-5	TRBV5-1	TRBD1	18	-	TGCGCCAGCAGCTTGGCCCGACAGGGGATCGGCCCCCAAGAGACCCAGTACTTC	CASSLARQGIGPQETQYF
TRBJ2-7	TRBV20-1	-	16	-	TGCAGTGCTAGAGTTTATGGGGACCGGTGTTCCTACGAGCAGTACTTC	CSARVYGDRCSYEQYF
TRBJ1-2	TRBV20-1	-	14	-	TGCAGTGCCCAAAGGGGGGGTCTCAGCTATGGCTACACCTTC	CSAQRGGLSYGYTF
TRBJ1-5	TRBV30	TRBD1	16	few	TGTGCCTGGAAACCGACAGGGAGTTTTAGCAATCAGCCCCAGCATTTT	CAWKPTGSFSNQPQHF
TRBJ2-2	TRBV10-3	-	14	-	TGTGCCATCAGTCCGTGGGGAGACACCGGGGAGCTGTTTTTT	CAISPWGDTGELFF
TRBJ2-1	TRBV25-1	TRBD1	17	-	TGTGCCAGCTCCCCCTCGATGGGACAGGGGTCCTACAATGAGCAGTTCTTC	CASSPSMGQGSYNEQFF
TRBJ1-5	TRBV12-3/TRBV12-4	-	16	-	TGTGCCAGCAGTTTCGCAGGGTTGGGGCCCGATCAGCCCCAGCATTTT	CASSFAGLGPDQPQHF
TRBJ2-2	TRBV7-9	TRBD2	17	few	TGTGCCAGCAGCCCCACCGGAGCGGGGGGGCGAGACTTGGAGCTGTTTTTT	CASSPTGAGGRDLELFF
TRBJ2-1	TRBV7-6	TRBD2	16	-	TGTGCCAGCAGCCCCCCACTAGCGGGGGGGCGGGGTGAGCAGTTCTTC	CASSPPLAGGRGEQFF
TRBJ2-2	TRBV27	-	15	-	TGTGCCAGCACCCAAGAGGCGATCGGAACCGGGGAGCTGTTTTTT	CASTQEAIGTGELFF
TRBJ2-7	TRBV7-6	TRBD1	15	few	TGTGCCAGCAGCTTCCACCGGGACAGCACCTACGAGCAGTACTTC	CASSFHRDSTYEQYF
TRBJ1-1	TRBV3-1	-	18	few	TGTGCCAGCAGGATTACGGACAGAGGGATTTCCATAAACACTGAAGCTTTCTTT	CASRITDRGISINTEAFF
TRBJ1-1	TRBV29-1	-	13	-	TGCAGCGTTGGCGGGAGTGCGGAGACTGAAGCTTTCTTT	CSVGGSAETEAFF
TRBJ1-5	TRBV11-2	-	15	-	TGTGCCAGCAGCTTAGCCGGCCTTACGGATCAGCCCCAGCATTTT	CASSLAGLTDQPQHF
TRBJ1-2	TRBV12-5	TRBD1	16	few	TGTGCTAGTGGTTTGGTAGTGGACAGGACGGGGTATGGCTACACCTTC	CASGLVVDRTGYGYTF
TRBJ2-3	TRBV20-1	TRBD2	13	many	TGCAGTGCTGGACTAGCGTTGGCAGATACGCAGTATTTT	CSAGLALADTQYF
TRBJ1-2	TRBV5-1	TRBD1	12	few	TGCGCCAGCACCAGACAGGGCTATGGCTACACCTTC	CASTRQGYGYTF
TRBJ2-7	TRBV3-1	TRBD2	15	few	TGTGCCAGCAGCCTCGTTAGCGGGGGGGACTACGAGCAGTACTTC	CASSLVSGGDYEQYF
TRBJ2-5	TRBV20-1	TRBD2	12	once	TGCAGTGCCCCGGCGGGAGGAGAGACCCAGTACTTC	CSAPAGGETQYF
TRBJ1-4	TRBV7-8	-	14	-	TGTGCCAGCAGCTTAGGGATCTCGGGTGAAAAACTGTTTTTT	CASSLGISGEKLFF
TRBJ2-7	TRBV12-3/TRBV12-4	-	13	-	TGTGCCAGCAGGCCGGGACGGTACTACGAGCAGTACTTC	CASRPGRYYEQYF
TRBJ2-1	TRBV3-1	TRBD2	15	many	TGTGCCAGCAGCCAAGATCAAGCGGGGGGATATGAGCAGTTCTTC	CASSQDQAGGYEQFF
TRBJ2-7	TRBV6-2/TRBV6-3	-	13	many	TGTGCCAGCAGCCCCGGGACATTCTACGAGCAGTACTTC	CASSPGTFYEQYF
TRBJ1-4	TRBV7-9	-	12	many	TGTGCCAGCAGCGACCGCTATGAAAAACTGTTTTTT	CASSDRYEKLFF